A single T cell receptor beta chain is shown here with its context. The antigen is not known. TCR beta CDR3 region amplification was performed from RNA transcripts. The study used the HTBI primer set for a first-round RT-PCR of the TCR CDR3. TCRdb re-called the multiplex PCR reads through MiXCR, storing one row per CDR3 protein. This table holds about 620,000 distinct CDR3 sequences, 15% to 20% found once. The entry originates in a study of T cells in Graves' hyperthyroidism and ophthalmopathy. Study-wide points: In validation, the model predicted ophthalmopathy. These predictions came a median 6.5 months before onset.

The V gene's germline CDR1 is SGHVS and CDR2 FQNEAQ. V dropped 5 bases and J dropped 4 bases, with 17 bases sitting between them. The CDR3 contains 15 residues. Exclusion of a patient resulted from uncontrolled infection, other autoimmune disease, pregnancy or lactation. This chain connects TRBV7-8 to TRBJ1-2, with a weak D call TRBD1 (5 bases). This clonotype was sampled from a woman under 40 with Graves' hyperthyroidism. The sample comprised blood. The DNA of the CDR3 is TGTGCCAGCAGCGGGACTTTGGACGTGGGCTATGGCTACACCTTC. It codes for CASSGTLDVGYGYTF.